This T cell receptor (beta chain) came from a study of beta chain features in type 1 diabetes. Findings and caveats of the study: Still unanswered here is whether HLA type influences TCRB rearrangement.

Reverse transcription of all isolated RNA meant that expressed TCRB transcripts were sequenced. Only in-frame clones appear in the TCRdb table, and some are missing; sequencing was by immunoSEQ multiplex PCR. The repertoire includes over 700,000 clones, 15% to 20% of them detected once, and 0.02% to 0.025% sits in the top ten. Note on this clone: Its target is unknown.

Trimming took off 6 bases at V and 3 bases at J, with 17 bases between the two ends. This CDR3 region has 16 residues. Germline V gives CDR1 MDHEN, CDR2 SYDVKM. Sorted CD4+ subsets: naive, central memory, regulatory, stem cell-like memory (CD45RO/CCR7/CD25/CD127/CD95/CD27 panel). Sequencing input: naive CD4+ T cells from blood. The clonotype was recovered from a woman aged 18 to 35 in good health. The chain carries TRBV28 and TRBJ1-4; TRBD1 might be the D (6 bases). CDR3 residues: CASRPPRPGANEKLFF. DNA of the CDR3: TGTGCCAGCAGACCCCCCCGACCAGGGGCTAATGAAAAACTGTTTTTT.